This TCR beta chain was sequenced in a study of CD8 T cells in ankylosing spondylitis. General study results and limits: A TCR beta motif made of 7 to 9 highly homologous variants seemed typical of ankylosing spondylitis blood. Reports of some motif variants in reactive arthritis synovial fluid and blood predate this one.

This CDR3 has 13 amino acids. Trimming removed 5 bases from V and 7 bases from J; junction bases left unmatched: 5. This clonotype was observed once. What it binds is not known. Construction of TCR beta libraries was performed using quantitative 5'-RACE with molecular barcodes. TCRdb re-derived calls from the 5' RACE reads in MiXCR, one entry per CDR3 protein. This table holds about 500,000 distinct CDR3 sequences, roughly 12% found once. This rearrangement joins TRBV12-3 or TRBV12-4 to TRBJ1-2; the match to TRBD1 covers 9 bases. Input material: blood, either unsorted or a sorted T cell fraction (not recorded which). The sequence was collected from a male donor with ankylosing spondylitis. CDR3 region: CASSRDRGVGYTF. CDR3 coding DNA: TGTGCCAGCAGTCGTGACAGGGGGGTTGGCTACACCTTC.